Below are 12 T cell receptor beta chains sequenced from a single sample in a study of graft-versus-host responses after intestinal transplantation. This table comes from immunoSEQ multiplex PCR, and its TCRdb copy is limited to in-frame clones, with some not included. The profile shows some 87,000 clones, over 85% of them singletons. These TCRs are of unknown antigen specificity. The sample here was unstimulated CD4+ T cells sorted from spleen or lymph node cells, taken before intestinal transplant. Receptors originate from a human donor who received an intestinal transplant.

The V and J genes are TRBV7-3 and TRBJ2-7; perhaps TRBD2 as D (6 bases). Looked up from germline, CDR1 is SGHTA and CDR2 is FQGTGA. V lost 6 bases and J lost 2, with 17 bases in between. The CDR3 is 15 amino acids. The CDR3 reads CASSWVHGGPYEQYF. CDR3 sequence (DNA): TGTGCCAGCAGTTGGGTTCACGGGGGTCCCTACGAGCAGTACTTC. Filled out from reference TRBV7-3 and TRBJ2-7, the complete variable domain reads GAGVSQTPSNKVTEKGKYVELRCDPISGHTALYWYRQSLGQGPEFLIYFQGTGAADDSGLPNDRFFAVRPEGSVSTLKIQRTERGDSAVYLCASSWVHGGPYEQYFGPGTRLTVT.

The CDR3 is CASSSLFWLAGNTIYF. The CDR3 DNA sequence: TGTGCCAGCAGTTCACTCTTCTGGCTGGCTGGAAACACCATATATTTT. The rearrangement links TRBV28 to TRBJ1-3, with D hard to call. Germline V lookup: CDR1 MDHEN, CDR2 SYDVKM. This CDR3 is 16 amino acids long. V lost 4 bases and J 2 bases, leaving 15 bases between the germline ends.

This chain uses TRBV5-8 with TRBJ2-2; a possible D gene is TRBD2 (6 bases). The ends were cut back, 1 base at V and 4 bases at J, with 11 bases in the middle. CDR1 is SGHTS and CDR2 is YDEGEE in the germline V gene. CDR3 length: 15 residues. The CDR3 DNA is TGTGCCAGCAGCTTGAGCGGGCGTAGCACCGGGGAGCTGTTTTTT. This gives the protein CASSLSGRSTGELFF. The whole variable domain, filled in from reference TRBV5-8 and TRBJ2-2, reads EAGVTQSPTHLIKTRGQQATLRCSPISGHTSVYWYQQALGLGLQFLLWYDEGEERNRGNFPPRFSGRQFPNYSSELNVNALELEDSALYLCASSLSGRSTGELFFGEGSRLTVL.

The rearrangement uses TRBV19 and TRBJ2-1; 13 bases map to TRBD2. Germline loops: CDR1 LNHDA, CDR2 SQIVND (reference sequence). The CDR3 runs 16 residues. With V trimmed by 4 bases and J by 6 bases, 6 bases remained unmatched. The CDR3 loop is CASSRGRTSGSNEQFF. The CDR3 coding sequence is TGTGCCAGTAGTAGAGGAAGGACTAGCGGGAGCAATGAGCAGTTCTTC.

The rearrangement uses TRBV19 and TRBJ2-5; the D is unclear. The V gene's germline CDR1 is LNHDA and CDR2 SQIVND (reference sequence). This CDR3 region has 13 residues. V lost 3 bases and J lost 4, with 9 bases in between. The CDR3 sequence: CASSIFLRETQYF. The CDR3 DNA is TGTGCCAGTAGTATTTTTCTCCGAGAGACCCAGTACTTC.

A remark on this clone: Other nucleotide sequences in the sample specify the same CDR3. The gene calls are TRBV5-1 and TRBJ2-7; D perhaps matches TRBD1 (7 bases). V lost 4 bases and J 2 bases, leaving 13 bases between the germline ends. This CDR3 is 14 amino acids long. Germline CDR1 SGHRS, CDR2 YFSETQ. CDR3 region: CASSLRDSAYEQYF. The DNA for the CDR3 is TGCGCCAGCAGCCTGCGGGACAGCGCCTACGAGCAGTACTTC.

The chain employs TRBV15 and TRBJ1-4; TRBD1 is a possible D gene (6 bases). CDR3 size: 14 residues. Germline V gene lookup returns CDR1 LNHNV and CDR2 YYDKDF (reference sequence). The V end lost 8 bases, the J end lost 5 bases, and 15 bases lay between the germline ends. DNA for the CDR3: TGTGCCACCCGACCTGGACAGTGGAATGAAAAACTGTTTTTT. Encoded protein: CATRPGQWNEKLFF.

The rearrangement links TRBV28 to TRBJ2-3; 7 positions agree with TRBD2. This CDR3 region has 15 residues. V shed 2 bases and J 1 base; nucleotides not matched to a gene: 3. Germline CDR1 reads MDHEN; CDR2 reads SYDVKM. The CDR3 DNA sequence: TGTGCCAGCAGTTTACGTACTAGCGGCACAGATACGCAGTATTTT. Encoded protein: CASSLRTSGTDTQYF. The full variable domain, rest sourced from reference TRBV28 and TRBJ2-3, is DVKVTQSSRYLVKRTGEKVFLECVQDMDHENMFWYRQDPGLGLRLIYFSYDVKMKEKGDIPEGYSVSREKKERFSLILESASTNQTSMYLCASSLRTSGTDTQYFGPGTRLTVL.

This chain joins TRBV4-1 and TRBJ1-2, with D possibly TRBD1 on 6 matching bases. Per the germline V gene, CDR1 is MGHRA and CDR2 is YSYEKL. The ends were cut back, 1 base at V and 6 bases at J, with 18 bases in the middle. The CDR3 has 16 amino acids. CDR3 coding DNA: TGCGCCAGCAGCCAAGCGCCCATCACAGGGTCGCATGGCTACACCTTC. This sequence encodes CASSQAPITGSHGYTF.

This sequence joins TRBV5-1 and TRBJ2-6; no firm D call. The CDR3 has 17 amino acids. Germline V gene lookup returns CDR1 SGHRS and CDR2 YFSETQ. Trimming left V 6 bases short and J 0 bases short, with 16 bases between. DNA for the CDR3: TGCGCCAGCACCGCTATACCCGAGATCTCTGGGGCCAACGTCCTGACTTTC. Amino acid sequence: CASTAIPEISGANVLTF.

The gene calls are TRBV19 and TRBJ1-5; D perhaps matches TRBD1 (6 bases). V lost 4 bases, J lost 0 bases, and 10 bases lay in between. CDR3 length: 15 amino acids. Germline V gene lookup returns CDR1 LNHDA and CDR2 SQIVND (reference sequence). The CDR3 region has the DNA TGTGCCAGTAGTACCGGGACATATAGCAATCAGCCCCAGCATTTT. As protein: CASSTGTYSNQPQHF.

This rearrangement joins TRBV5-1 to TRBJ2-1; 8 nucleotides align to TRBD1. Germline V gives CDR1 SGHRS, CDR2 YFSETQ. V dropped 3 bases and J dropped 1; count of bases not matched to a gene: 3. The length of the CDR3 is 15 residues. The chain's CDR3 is CASSSDRVSYNEQFF. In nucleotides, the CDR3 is TGCGCCAGCAGCTCGGACAGGGTTTCCTACAATGAGCAGTTCTTC.